This TCR beta chain was obtained from a study of graft-versus-host responses after intestinal transplantation. Study as a whole: Recipients underwent multivisceral, liver-intestinal, or isolated intestinal transplants. Recipients were all induced with anti-thymocyte globulin, then given tacrolimus and steroids for approximately 3 years.

In the case of this clone: Antigen unknown.

The germline V gene encodes CDR1 SGHVS and CDR2 FNYEAQ. The V and J ends lost 5 bases and 4 bases, in that order; junction bases with no gene match: 5. The CDR3 contains 13 residues. The data were produced by immunoSEQ multiplex PCR, yet TCRdb's version contains in-frame clones alone and is incomplete. The sample yields around 55,000 clones, roughly 90% seen once. Study-level points and caveats: Peak levels of circulating GvH clones tracked with early post-transplant HvG declines. Recipient marrow showed GvH clones, some seen first in ileum or blood.

This specimen was unstimulated CD4+ T cells sorted from spleen or lymph node cells, taken before transplant. The clonotype was recovered from a human donor who was the organ donor for an intestinal transplant. V usage is TRBV7-6 and J usage is TRBJ2-7, with 7 nucleotides matching TRBD2. The DNA for the CDR3 is TGTGCCAGCAGCCCGGGACTACAGTACGAGCAGTACTTC. It codes for CASSPGLQYEQYF.